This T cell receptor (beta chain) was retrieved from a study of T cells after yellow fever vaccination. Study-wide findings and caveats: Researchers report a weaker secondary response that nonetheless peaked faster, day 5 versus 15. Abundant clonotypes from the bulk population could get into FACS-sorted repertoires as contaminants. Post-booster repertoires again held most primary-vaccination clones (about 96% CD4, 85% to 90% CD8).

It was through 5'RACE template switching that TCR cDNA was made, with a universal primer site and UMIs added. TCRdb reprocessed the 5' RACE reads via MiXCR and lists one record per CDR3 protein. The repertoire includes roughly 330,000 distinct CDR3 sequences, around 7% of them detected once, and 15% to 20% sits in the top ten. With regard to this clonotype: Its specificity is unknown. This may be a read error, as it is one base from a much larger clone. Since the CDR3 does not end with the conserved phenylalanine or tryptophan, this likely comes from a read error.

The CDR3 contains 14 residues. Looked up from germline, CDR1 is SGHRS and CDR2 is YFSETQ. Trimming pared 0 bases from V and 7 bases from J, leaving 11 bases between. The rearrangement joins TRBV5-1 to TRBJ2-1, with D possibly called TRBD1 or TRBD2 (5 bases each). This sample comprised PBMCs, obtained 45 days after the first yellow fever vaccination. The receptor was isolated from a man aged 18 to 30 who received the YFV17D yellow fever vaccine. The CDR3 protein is CASSLGVGGNEQFS. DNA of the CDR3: TGCGCCAGCAGCTTGGGAGTTGGGGGAAATGAGCAGTTCTCC.